The 30 T cell receptor beta chains given below trace back to one sample, sequenced in a study of blood T cell repertoires in COVID-19. Generated by immunoSEQ multiplex PCR, the TCRdb table keeps only in-frame clones and is missing some. The table has hundreds of thousands of clones, 75% to 90% seen once. The sample was PBMCs or T cells enriched from blood (not recorded which). These receptors were obtained from a man aged 30 to 45 who had recovered from COVID-19.

This chain links TRBV13 with TRBJ2-3, with D tentatively TRBD2 (6 bases). The CDR3 is 12 amino acids. Trimming left V 11 bases short and J 2 bases short, with 11 bases between. Germline CDR1 and CDR2: PRHDT and FYEKMQ (reference sequence). CDR3 DNA sequence: TGTGCCGGGGGGATTACCACAGATACGCAGTATTTT. It translates to CAGGITTDTQYF.

The chain combines TRBV14 with TRBJ2-3; D is ambiguous. This CDR3 has 14 residues. Germline loops: CDR1 SGHDN, CDR2 FVKESK. Trimming shortened V by 4 bases and J by 4 bases, and 12 bases separated the two germline ends. CDR3 nucleotides: TGTGCCAGCAGCCCCCCCGGCGGCGCAGATACGCAGTATTTT. Protein sequence: CASSPPGGADTQYF.

In nucleotides, the CDR3 is TGTGCCAGCTCACCCCCCCCTAGCGGGGCCACAGATACGCAGTATTTT. Amino acid sequence: CASSPPPSGATDTQYF. The chain couples TRBV18 to TRBJ2-3; TRBD2 aligns across 9 bases. This CDR3 spans 16 amino acids. CDR1 and CDR2 (germline): KGHSH, LQKENI. The V segment lost 3 bases and the J segment 2 bases; nucleotides outside the gene matches: 6.

J is TRBJ2-3 and V is TRBV18; TRBD2 matches at 11 bases. The V gene end was trimmed by 1 base and the J gene end by 5 bases; junction bases not matched to a gene: 5. The CDR3 is 16 residues long. The germline V gene has CDR1 KGHSH and CDR2 LQKENI. The CDR3: CASSPQLAGVKDTQYF. For the CDR3, the DNA is TGTGCCAGCTCACCACAACTAGCGGGAGTAAAAGATACGCAGTATTTT.

The chain couples TRBV28 to TRBJ1-4, with D possibly being TRBD1 (5 bases). Trimming left V 4 bases short and J 12 bases short, with 18 bases between. CDR3 length equals 14 residues. In germline, CDR1 is MDHEN, CDR2 SYDVKM. In DNA, the CDR3 is TGTGCCAGCAGTTGGGGCCTCCAGATGACGGAACTGTTTTTT. Its protein is CASSWGLQMTELFF.

DNA of the CDR3: TGTGCCGCGGGACGGAGCTCCTACGAGCAGTACTTC. Translated, it gives CAAGRSSYEQYF. This rearrangement joins TRBV27 to TRBJ2-7, with D perhaps matching TRBD2 (6 bases). The CDR3 runs 12 residues. The germline V gene has CDR1 MNHEY and CDR2 SMNVEV (reference sequence). Trimming pared 11 bases from V and 0 bases from J, leaving 11 bases between.

The chain employs TRBV28 and TRBJ1-6, with 7 bases that match TRBD1. V lost 5 bases, J lost 8 bases, and 6 bases stayed unmatched. The CDR3 loop spans 14 amino acids. The germline V gene has CDR1 MDHEN and CDR2 SYDVKM. The CDR3 DNA reads TGTGCCAGCAGTCCACAGGGGAAACATTCACCCCTCCACTTT. This encodes CASSPQGKHSPLHF.

The chain is built from TRBV29-1 and TRBJ1-1; D is possibly TRBD1 (6 bases). The CDR3 extends over 15 amino acids. Germline assignment: CDR1 SQVTM and CDR2 ANQGSEA. The V and J ends lost 3 bases and 4 bases respectively, with 18 bases between them. The CDR3 here is CSVDAWGGVGTEAFF. The CDR3 DNA is TGCAGCGTTGACGCGTGGGGGGGCGTTGGCACTGAAGCTTTCTTT.

This chain joins TRBV27 and TRBJ2-3; a weak D match, TRBD1 (5 bases). The CDR3 loop spans 16 amino acids. V shed 4 bases and J shed 0 bases, with 14 bases lying between them. Looked up from germline, CDR1 is MNHEY and CDR2 is SMNVEV (reference sequence). The chain's CDR3 is CASSSQGGASTDTQYF. In nucleotides, the CDR3 is TGTGCCAGCAGTTCCCAGGGTGGCGCGAGCACAGATACGCAGTATTTT.

V gene TRBV5-1 combines with J gene TRBJ1-5; D is possibly TRBD1 (6 bases). Per germline, CDR1 SGHRS and CDR2 YFSETQ. V gave up 1 base and J gave up 1 base, with 9 bases separating them. The CDR3 is 15 amino acids. The CDR3 here is CASSLQGGSNQPQHF. The CDR3 bases are TGCGCCAGCAGCTTGCAAGGGGGAAGCAATCAGCCCCAGCATTTT. Based on the CDR3 plus reference TRBV5-1 and TRBJ1-5, the full variable domain is KAGVTQTPRYLIKTRGQQVTLSCSPISGHRSVSWYQQTPGQGLQFLFEYFSETQRNKGNFPGRFSGRQFSNSRSEMNVSTLELGDSALYLCASSLQGGSNQPQHFGDGTRLSIL.

This chain uses TRBV5-6 with TRBJ1-2; TRBD1 agrees at 9 bases. The CDR3 is made up of 18 amino acids. Germline assignment: CDR1 SGHDT and CDR2 YYEEEE. V shed 2 bases, J shed 5 bases, and the junction held 16 bases outside the gene matches. DNA for the CDR3: TGTGCCAGCAGCTTTCCCGGGACAGGGTTTGTGCCGGGATATGGCTACACCTTC. It is translated as CASSFPGTGFVPGYGYTF.

The chain carries TRBV7-9 and TRBJ2-1; D uncertain. Germline V gene lookup returns CDR1 SEHNR and CDR2 FQNEAQ (reference sequence). This CDR3 has 12 residues. V was cut by 4 bases and J by 9 bases, with 10 bases left in between. For the CDR3, the DNA is TGTGCCAGCAGCTCGCCAGGCTTTGAGCAGTTCTTC. This encodes CASSSPGFEQFF.

CDR3 in amino acids: CASSLQLLEDEQFF. The CDR3 DNA follows: TGTGCCAGCAGCTTGCAACTGTTGGAGGATGAGCAGTTCTTC. V and J are TRBV5-6 and TRBJ2-1; a weak D match, TRBD2 (5 bases). The CDR3 length is 14 residues. Per germline, CDR1 SGHDT and CDR2 YYEEEE. The V gene lost 1 base and the J gene lost 8 bases, with 13 bases spanning the gap.

Of note for this clone: This may stem from a read error, because a much larger clone lies one nucleotide away. V usage is TRBV3-1 (or the pseudogene TRBV3-2) and J usage is TRBJ2-1; 11 positions agree with TRBD2. CDR3 size: 15 residues. Germline CDR1 reads LGHDT; CDR2 reads YNNKEL (reference sequence). V was pared by 4 bases and J by 4 bases, with 3 bases of the junction left unmatched. CDR3 sequence: CASSRGLAEYNEQFF. For the CDR3, the DNA is TGTGCCAGCAGCCGGGGACTAGCGGAGTACAATGAGCAGTTCTTC.

V gene TRBV6-1 combines with J gene TRBJ1-5, with unresolved D. In germline, CDR1 is MNHNS, CDR2 SASEGT. The ends were cut back, 1 base at V and 2 bases at J, with 9 bases in the middle. The CDR3 spans 15 residues. The CDR3: CASSEGAGGNQPQHF. DNA of the CDR3: TGTGCCAGCAGTGAAGGTGCCGGGGGCAATCAGCCCCAGCATTTT.

The gene calls are TRBV24-1 and TRBJ2-1; D unclear. This CDR3 is 17 amino acids long. V lost 2 bases, J lost 4 bases, and 17 bases lay in between. CDR1 and CDR2 (germline): KGHDR, SFDVKD. The CDR3 loop is CATSDSHLRGHYNEQFF. CDR3 nucleotide sequence: TGTGCCACCAGTGATTCCCACCTGAGAGGTCATTACAATGAGCAGTTCTTC.

This rearrangement joins TRBV4-2 to TRBJ2-2; 11 bases fit TRBD2. The CDR3 runs 19 residues. Germline V CDR1 and CDR2: LGHNA, YNFKEQ. V trimming: 0 bases; J trimming: 3 bases; junction bases outside the gene matches: 9. The CDR3 coding sequence is TGTGCCAGCAGCCAAGAAGCGGGACTAGCGGATATTTACACCGGGGAGCTGTTTTTT. This sequence encodes CASSQEAGLADIYTGELFF.

The chain is built from TRBV19 and TRBJ1-5; D unclear. V dropped 3 bases and J dropped 0 bases, with 9 bases sitting between them. The CDR3 contains 15 residues. Germline V gives CDR1 LNHDA, CDR2 SQIVND (reference sequence). CDR3 nucleotide sequence: TGTGCCAGTAGTATTACCACATATAGCAATCAGCCCCAGCATTTT. Its protein is CASSITTYSNQPQHF.

The chain is built from TRBV7-2 and TRBJ2-5; D may be TRBD1 (5 bases). V was clipped by 6 bases and J by 3 bases, with 17 bases between them. The CDR3 consists of 15 residues. Per the germline V gene, CDR1 is SGHTA and CDR2 is FQGNSA. CDR3 residues: CASRLAGSEKETQYF. In DNA, the CDR3 is TGTGCCAGCAGGTTGGCAGGGTCCGAAAAAGAGACCCAGTACTTC.

The chain couples TRBV28 to TRBJ2-3; 7 nucleotides line up with TRBD2. Germline V lookup: CDR1 MDHEN, CDR2 SYDVKM. The CDR3 has 14 amino acids. The V segment lost 9 bases and the J segment 1 base; nucleotides outside the gene matches: 7. The CDR3: CASKSGTGTDTQYF. CDR3 bases: TGTGCCAGTAAGAGCGGGACGGGCACAGATACGCAGTATTTT.

J is TRBJ1-4 and V is TRBV12-1; the tabulated D call, TRBD1, remains unverified against the DNA. TRBV12-1 is given as a pseudogene. The CDR3 has 17 amino acids. The CDR3 is CASSSRDREGDNEKLFF. The CDR3 DNA is TGTGCCAGCAGCAGCCGGGACAGGGAGGGCGATAATGAAAAACTGTTTTTT.

The chain couples TRBV28 to TRBJ2-2; 7 bases match TRBD1. With V trimmed by 5 bases and J by 3 bases, 9 bases remained unmatched. The germline V gene encodes CDR1 MDHEN and CDR2 SYDVKM. The CDR3 totals 16 residues. The CDR3 nucleotides read TGTGCCAGCAGTGCTCCCGGGACAGAATACACCGGGGAGCTGTTTTTT. As protein: CASSAPGTEYTGELFF.

This chain connects TRBV5-1 to TRBJ2-1; 13 bases match TRBD2. V lost 4 bases to trimming and J lost 7 bases; unmatched junction nucleotides: 8. The germline gives CDR1 SGHRS, CDR2 YFSETQ. CDR3 length: 16 amino acids. Written as DNA, the CDR3 is TGCGCCAGCAGCACCCAGACTAGCGGGAGGAATAATGAGCAGTTCTTC. Translation: CASSTQTSGRNNEQFF.

This sequence joins TRBV3-1 (or the pseudogene TRBV3-2) and TRBJ2-7, with 11 bases fitting TRBD2. V was clipped by 3 bases and J by 2 bases; unmatched bases: 9. Germline V lookup: CDR1 LGHDT, CDR2 YNNKEL (reference sequence). The CDR3 covers 17 residues. CDR3 in DNA: TGTGCCAGCAGCCACCACCTGACTAGCGGGGAACCCTACGAGCAGTACTTC. Translating it yields CASSHHLTSGEPYEQYF.

This chain joins TRBV29-1 and TRBJ2-3; TRBD2 aligns across 7 bases. V lost 5 bases and J lost 2; bases outside the gene matches: 1. Germline V lookup: CDR1 SQVTM, CDR2 ANQGSEA. CDR3 length equals 12 residues. Here the CDR3 reads CSVSGDTDTQYF. The DNA for the CDR3 is TGCAGCGTTAGCGGGGACACAGATACGCAGTATTTT.

This chain joins TRBV25-1 and TRBJ2-5; the match to TRBD2 covers 7 bases. In germline, CDR1 is MGHDK, CDR2 SYGVNS. V lost 3 bases, J lost 5 bases, and 3 bases stayed unmatched. The CDR3 has 13 amino acids. The DNA for the CDR3 is TGTGCCAGCAGTGAGGGGGGGAGGGAGACCCAGTACTTC. Its protein product is CASSEGGRETQYF.

This chain connects TRBV11-2 to TRBJ2-5; D may be TRBD2 (6 bases). Germline CDR1 SGHAT, CDR2 FQNNGV. The CDR3 is 15 residues long. V was shortened by 1 base and J by 2 bases, with 11 bases between the two germline ends. Here the CDR3 DNA reads TGTGCCAGCAGCTTAGTATTGGGGGGTCAAGAGACCCAGTACTTC. Translating it yields CASSLVLGGQETQYF.

This clone was detected only once. The V call is TRBV12-5, the J call TRBJ2-3, with 7 positions matching TRBD1. V gave up 7 bases and J gave up 4 bases; unmatched junction bases: 17. Germline CDR1 LGHNT, CDR2 FRNRAP. The CDR3 is 17 residues long. The CDR3 DNA follows: TGTGCTAGTGCCCCATCTGGGACAGCCTCTTTCGCAGATACGCAGTATTTT. Translated, it gives CASAPSGTASFADTQYF. The entire variable domain, with the rest obtained from reference TRBV12-5 and TRBJ2-3, is as follows: DARVTQTPRHKVTEMGQEVTMRCQPILGHNTVFWYRQTMMQGLELLAYFRNRAPLDDSGMPKDRFSAEMPDATLATLKIQPSEPRDSAVYFCASAPSGTASFADTQYFGPGTRLTVL.

This clone was counted once. The chain uses TRBV3-1 (or the pseudogene TRBV3-2) and TRBJ1-4, with D perhaps TRBD1 (5 bases). V lost 7 bases and J lost 0, with 12 bases in between. The CDR3 is 15 amino acids. Germline-derived CDR1 and CDR2 are LGHDT and YNNKEL (reference sequence). Here the CDR3 DNA reads TGTGCCAGCAAGGACACCGTCGCAACTAATGAAAAACTGTTTTTT. It is translated as CASKDTVATNEKLFF.

The V gene is TRBV5-1, the J gene TRBJ2-3; D is unclear. CDR3 length equals 15 residues. V dropped 1 base and J dropped 0 bases, with 9 bases sitting between them. Germline lookup yields CDR1 SGHRS and CDR2 YFSETQ. This CDR3 reads CASSLTLASTDTQYF. The CDR3 region has the DNA TGCGCCAGCAGCTTGACGTTAGCTAGCACAGATACGCAGTATTTT.